This T cell receptor (beta chain) was captured in a study of a mutant IDH1 vaccine in newly diagnosed glioma. Study-wide background: Patients, over weeks 1, 3, 5, 7, 11, 15, 19 and 23, received a total of eight vaccinations. Vaccinations were initiated 4-6 weeks following radiotherapy alone, or were given together with temozolomide cycles.

With respect to this clone: Its cognate antigen is unknown.

The CDR3 sequence is 15 residues long. Germline CDR1 and CDR2: MNHEY and SMNVEV (reference sequence). V gave up 4 bases and J gave up 1 base; unmatched junction bases: 4. Time point here: week 11, during vaccination. Vaccination comprised doses that each held 300 ug of mutant IDH1 20-mer peptide, plus topical imiquimod. Profiling relied on immunoSEQ multiplex PCR, and the TCRdb table lists in-frame clones only, not all of them. The sample consists of about 62,000 clones, 75% to 90% of them appearing once. The V call is TRBV27, the J call TRBJ2-1; 7 bases align to TRBD2. The receptor's source is a man aged 40-49 years with glioma. This specimen was PBMCs, taken from a glioma patient whose treatment included an IDH1 peptide vaccine. Here the CDR3 reads CASSSLAESYNEQFF. The CDR3 bases are TGTGCCAGCAGTTCCCTAGCGGAGTCCTACAATGAGCAGTTCTTC.